This paragraph reports one TCR beta chain. Its antigen is still unknown. These data originate in a study of T cell responses to AZD1222 COVID-19 vaccine. V was shortened by 6 bases and J by 4 bases, with 15 bases between the two germline ends. CDR3 length: 14 amino acids. CDR1 and CDR2 (germline): MNHEY, SMNVEV (reference sequence). Broader study findings: Among the donors, most were white British and more were female, and clonal diversity was possibly underestimated. The breadth and depth of Spike-specific TCRs increased once two AZD1222 doses had been given.

Assay: immunoSEQ multiplex PCR; the TCRdb copy retains only in-frame clones and omits some. The table lists 65,000 to 90,000 clones, roughly nine tenths of them singletons. Sequenced material: peripheral blood, taken 28 days after the second AZD1222 dose. The chain links TRBV27 to TRBJ1-1; perhaps TRBD1 as D (5 bases). The source of this sequence is an adult who received the AZD1222 COVID-19 vaccine. The CDR3 coding sequence is TGTGCCAGCAGCTCCAGGGTACGAGGCACTGAAGCTTTCTTT. The encoded protein is CASSSRVRGTEAFF.